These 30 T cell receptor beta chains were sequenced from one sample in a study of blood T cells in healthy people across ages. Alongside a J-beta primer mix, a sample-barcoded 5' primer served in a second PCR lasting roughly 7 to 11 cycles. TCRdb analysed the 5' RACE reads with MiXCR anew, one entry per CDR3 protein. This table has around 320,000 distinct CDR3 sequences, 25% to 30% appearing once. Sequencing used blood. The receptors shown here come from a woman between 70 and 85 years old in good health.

CDR3 sequence reads: CASSEYRGRAYNEQFF. In nucleotides, the CDR3 is TGTGCCAGCAGTGAATATCGCGGGAGGGCCTACAATGAGCAGTTCTTC. This chain connects TRBV25-1 to TRBJ2-1, with 9 bases identical to TRBD2. Germline V lookup: CDR1 MGHDK, CDR2 SYGVNS. CDR3 length equals 16 residues. The ends lost 0 bases at V and 2 bases at J; junction bases unmatched: 2.

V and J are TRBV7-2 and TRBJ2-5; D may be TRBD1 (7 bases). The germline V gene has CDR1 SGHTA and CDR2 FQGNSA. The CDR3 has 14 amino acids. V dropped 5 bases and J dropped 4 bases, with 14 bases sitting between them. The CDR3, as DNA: TGTGCCAGCAGCCGCGGGACAGTCGGAGAGACCCAGTACTTC. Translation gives CASSRGTVGETQYF.

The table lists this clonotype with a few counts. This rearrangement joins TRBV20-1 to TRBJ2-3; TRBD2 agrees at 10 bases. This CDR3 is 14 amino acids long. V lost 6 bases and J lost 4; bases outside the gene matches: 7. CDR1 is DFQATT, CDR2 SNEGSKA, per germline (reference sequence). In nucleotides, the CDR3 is TGCAGTGCCACAGCGGGAGGGGAGTCAGATACGCAGTATTTT. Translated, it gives CSATAGGESDTQYF.

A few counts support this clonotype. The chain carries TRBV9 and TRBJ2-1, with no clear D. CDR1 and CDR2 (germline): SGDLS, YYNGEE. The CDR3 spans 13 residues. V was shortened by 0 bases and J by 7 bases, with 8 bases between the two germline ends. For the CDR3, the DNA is TGTGCCAGCAGCGTAGATTCCCGAAATGAGCAGTTCTTC. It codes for CASSVDSRNEQFF.

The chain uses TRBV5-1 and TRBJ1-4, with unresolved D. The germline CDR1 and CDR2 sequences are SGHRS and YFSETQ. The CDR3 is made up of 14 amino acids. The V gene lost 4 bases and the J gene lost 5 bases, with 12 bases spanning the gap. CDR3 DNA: TGCGCCAGCAGCCGTTCGGGGTTAAATGAAAAACTGTTTTTT. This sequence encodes CASSRSGLNEKLFF.

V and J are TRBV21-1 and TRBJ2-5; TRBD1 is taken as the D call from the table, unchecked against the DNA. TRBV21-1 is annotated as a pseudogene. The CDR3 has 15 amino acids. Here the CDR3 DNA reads TGTGCCAGCATCAAGACAGAGAAGTACCAAGAGACCCAGTACTTC. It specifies CASIKTEKYQETQYF.

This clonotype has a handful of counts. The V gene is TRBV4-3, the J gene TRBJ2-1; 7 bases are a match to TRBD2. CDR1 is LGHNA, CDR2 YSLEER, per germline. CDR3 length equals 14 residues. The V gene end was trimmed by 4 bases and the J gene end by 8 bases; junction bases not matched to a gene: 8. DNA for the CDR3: TGCGCCAGCAGCCGTCAGGGACTATTATATGAGCAGTTCTTC. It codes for CASSRQGLLYEQFF.

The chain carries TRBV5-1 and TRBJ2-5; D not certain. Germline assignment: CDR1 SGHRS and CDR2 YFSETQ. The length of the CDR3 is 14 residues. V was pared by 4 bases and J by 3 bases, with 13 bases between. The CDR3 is CASSPPGTEETQYF. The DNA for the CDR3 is TGCGCCAGCAGCCCTCCGGGTACAGAAGAGACCCAGTACTTC.

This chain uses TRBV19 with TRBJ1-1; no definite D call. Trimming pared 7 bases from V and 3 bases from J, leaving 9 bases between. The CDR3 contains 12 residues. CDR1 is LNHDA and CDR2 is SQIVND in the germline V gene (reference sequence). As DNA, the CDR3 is TGTGCCAGTACTGAAAAGGACACTGAAGCTTTCTTT. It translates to CASTEKDTEAFF.

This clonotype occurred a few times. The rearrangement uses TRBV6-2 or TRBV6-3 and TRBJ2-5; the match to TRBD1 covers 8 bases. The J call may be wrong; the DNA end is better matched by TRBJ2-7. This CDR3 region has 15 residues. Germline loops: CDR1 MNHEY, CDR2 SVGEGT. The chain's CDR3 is CASSYRGQGDYEQYF. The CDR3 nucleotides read TGTGCCAGCAGTTACCGAGGACAGGGTGATTACGAGCAGTACTTC.

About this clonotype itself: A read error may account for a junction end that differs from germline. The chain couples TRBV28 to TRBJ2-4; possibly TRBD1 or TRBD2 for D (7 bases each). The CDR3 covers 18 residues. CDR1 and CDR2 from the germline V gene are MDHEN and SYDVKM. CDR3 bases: TGTGCCGGCAGTTTATACGGGGGGTTAAGGGGGCGTAAAAACATTCAGTACTTC. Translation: CAGSLYGGLRGRKNIQYF.

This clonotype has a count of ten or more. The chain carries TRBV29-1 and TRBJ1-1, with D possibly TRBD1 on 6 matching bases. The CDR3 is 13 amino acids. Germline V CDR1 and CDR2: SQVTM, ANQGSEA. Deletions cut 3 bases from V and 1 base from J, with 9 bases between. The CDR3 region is CSVEDRSNTEAFF. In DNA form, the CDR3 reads TGCAGCGTTGAGGACAGATCGAACACTGAAGCTTTCTTT. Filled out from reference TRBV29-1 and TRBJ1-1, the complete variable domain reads SAVISQKPSRDICQRGTSLTIQCQVDSQVTMMFWYRQQPGQSLTLIATANQGSEATYESGFVIDKFPISRPNLTFSTLTVSNMSPEDSSIYLCSVEDRSNTEAFFGQGTRLTVV.

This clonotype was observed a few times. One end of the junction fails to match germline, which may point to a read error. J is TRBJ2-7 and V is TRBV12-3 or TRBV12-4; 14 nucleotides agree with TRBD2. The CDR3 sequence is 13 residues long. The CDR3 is CASRGTSGRRILF. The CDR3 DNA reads TGTGCCAGCCGAGGGACTAGCGGGAGAAGGATTCTTTTC.

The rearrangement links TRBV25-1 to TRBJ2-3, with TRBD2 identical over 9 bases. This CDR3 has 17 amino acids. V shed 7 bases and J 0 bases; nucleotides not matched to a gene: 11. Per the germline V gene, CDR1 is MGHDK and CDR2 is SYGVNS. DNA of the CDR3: TGTGCCAGCACCCCTCCTTTGACTAGCGGAAGCACAGATACGCAGTATTTT. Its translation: CASTPPLTSGSTDTQYF.

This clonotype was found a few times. Here the CDR3 reads CASSVGRPREDEQYF. The CDR3 nucleotides read TGTGCCAGCAGTGTGGGGAGACCCCGGGAAGACGAGCAGTACTTC. The chain links TRBV2 to TRBJ2-7; maybe TRBD2 (5 bases). CDR3 length: 15 residues. Germline CDR1 SNHLY, CDR2 FYNNEI. The V and J ends lost 4 bases and 5 bases respectively, with 18 bases between them. The full variable domain, with the rest looked up from reference TRBV2 and TRBJ2-7, is EPEVTQTPSHQVTQMGQEVILRCVPISNHLYFYWYRQILGQKVEFLVSFYNNEISEKSEIFDDQFSVERPDGSNFTLKIRSTKLEDSAMYFCASSVGRPREDEQYFGPGTRLTVT.

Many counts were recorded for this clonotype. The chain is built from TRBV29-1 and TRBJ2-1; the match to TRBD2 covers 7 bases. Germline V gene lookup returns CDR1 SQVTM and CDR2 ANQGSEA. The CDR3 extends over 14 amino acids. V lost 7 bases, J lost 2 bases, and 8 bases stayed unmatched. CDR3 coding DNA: TGCAGCGCCCGCGGGAGCCGCACCTACAATGAGCAGTTCTTC. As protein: CSARGSRTYNEQFF.

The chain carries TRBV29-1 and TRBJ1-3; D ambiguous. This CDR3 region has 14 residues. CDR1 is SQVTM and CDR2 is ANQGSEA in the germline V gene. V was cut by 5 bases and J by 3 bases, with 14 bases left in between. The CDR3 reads CSVSEDVFGNTIYF. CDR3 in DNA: TGCAGCGTTTCTGAGGATGTTTTTGGAAACACCATATATTTT.

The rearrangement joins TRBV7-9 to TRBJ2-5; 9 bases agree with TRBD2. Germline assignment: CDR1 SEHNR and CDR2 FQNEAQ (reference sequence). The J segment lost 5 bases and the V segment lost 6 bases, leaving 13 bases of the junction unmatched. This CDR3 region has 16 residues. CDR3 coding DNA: TGTGCCAGCAGGCTGCCGGCGGGAGGGCCCTACGAGACCCAGTACTTC. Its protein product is CASRLPAGGPYETQYF.

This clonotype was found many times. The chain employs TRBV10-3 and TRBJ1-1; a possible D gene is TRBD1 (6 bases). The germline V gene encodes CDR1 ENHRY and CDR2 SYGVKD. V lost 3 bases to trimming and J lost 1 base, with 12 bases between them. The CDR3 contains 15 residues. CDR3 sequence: CAISDPGQWNTEAFF. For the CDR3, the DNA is TGTGCCATCAGTGACCCAGGACAGTGGAACACTGAAGCTTTCTTT.

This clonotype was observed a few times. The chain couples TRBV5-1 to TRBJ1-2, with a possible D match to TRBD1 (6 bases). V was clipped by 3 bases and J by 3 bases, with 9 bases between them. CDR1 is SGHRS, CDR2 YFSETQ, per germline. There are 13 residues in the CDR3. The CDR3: CASSSSGDYGYTF. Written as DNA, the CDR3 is TGCGCCAGCAGCTCCTCAGGGGACTATGGCTACACCTTC. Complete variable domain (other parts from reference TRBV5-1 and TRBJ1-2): KAGVTQTPRYLIKTRGQQVTLSCSPISGHRSVSWYQQTPGQGLQFLFEYFSETQRNKGNFPGRFSGRQFSNSRSEMNVSTLELGDSALYLCASSSSGDYGYTFGSGTRLTVV.

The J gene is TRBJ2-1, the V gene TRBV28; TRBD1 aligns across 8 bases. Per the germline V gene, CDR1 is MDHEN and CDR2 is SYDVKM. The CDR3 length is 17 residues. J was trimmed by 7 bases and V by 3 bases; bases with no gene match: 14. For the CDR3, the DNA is TGTGCCAGCAGTTTTTCTTTCCTCGGACAGGGCGAAAATGAGCAGTTCTTC. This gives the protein CASSFSFLGQGENEQFF.

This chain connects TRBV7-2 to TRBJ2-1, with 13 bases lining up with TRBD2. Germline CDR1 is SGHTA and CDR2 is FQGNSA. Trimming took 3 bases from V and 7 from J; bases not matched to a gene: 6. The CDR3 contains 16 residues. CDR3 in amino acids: CASSLYGTSGKNEQFF. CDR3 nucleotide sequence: TGTGCCAGCAGCTTGTACGGGACTAGCGGGAAGAATGAGCAGTTCTTC.

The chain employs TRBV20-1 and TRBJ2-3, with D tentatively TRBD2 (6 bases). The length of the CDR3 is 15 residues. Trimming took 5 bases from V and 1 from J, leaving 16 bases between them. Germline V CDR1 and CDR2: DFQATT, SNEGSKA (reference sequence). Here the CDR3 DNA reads TGCAGTGCTCCAAATAGTGGGGAGGGCACAGATACGCAGTATTTT. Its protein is CSAPNSGEGTDTQYF.

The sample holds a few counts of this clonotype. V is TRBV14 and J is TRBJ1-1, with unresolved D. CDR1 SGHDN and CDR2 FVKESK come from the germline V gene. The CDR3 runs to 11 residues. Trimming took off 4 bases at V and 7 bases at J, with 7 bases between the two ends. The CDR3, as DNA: TGTGCCAGCAGCCGCCAGAGTGAAGCTTTCTTT. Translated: CASSRQSEAFF.

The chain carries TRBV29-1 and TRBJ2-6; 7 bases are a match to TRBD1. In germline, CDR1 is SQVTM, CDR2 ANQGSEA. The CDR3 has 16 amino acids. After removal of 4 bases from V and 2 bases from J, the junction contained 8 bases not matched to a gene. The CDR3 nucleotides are TGCAGCGTTGGGGGAGAGGGGGCAACTGGGGCCAACGTCCTGACTTTC. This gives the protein CSVGGEGATGANVLTF.

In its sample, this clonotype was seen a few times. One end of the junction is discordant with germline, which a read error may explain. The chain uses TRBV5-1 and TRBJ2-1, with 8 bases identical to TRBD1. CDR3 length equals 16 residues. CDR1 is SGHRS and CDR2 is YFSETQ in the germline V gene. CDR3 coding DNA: TGCGCCAGCAGCTTAAGCACAGGGGGTGCTCCTCGGGAGCAGTGCTTC. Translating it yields CASSLSTGGAPREQCF.

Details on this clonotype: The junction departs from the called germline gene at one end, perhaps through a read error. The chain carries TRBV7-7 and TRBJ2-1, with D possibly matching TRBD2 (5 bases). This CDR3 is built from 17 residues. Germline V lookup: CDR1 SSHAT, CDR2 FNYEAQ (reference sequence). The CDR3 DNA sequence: TGTGCTAGCAGCCAGCAAGCTAAGCGGTCCTCCTACAATGAGCAGTTCTTC. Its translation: CASSQQAKRSSYNEQFF.

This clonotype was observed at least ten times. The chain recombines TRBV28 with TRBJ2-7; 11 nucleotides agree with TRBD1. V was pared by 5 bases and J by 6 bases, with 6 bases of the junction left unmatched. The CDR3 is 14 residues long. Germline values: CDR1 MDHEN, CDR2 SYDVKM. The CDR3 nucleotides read TGTGCCAGCAGTACAATGGGACAGGGGGGCGAGCAGTACTTC. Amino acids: CASSTMGQGGEQYF.

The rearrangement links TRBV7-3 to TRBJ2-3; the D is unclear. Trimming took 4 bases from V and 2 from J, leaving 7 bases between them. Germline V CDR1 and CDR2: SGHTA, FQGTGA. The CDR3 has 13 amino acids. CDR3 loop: CASSSDLTDTQYF. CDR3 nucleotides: TGTGCCAGCAGCTCCGATCTCACAGATACGCAGTATTTT.

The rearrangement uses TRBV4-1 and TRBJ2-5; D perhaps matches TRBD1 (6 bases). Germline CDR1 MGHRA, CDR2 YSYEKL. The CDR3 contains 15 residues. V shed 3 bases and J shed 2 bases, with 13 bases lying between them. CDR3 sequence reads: CASSHSTGRQETQYF. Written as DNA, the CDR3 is TGCGCCAGCAGCCACAGTACAGGGAGACAAGAGACCCAGTACTTC.